This note documents a single T cell receptor beta chain sequence. This specimen belongs to a study of blood T cell repertoires in COVID-19. Study-level information: Samples taken during acute and convalescent COVID-19 were collected in the United States, Italy and Spain. From T cells, B-cell-depleted T cells, or PBMCs came the material, which was cDNA or gDNA.

Original data processing: Amplification from reference gene primers served as the basis for estimated nucleated cell counts. Sequencing was performed with immunoSEQ multiplex PCR; in TCRdb, only in-frame clones are kept and a portion is missing. The DNA gave D and trimming, while V, J and clone size come from that table. The repertoire holds about 65,000 clones, with roughly 92% as singletons. This receptor was taken from a man between 65 and 85 years old with active COVID-19. Sequencing used peripheral blood.

CDR3 sequence: CATGEQTNTGELFF. The CDR3 DNA follows: TGTGCCACCGGAGAGCAAACGAACACCGGGGAGCTGTTTTTT. The chain combines TRBV11-2 with TRBJ2-2; D is uncertain. The CDR3 totals 14 residues. The germline V gene encodes CDR1 SGHAT and CDR2 FQNNGV. With 10 bases removed from V and 0 bases from J, the gap between germline ends came to 12 bases. Full variable domain (remainder filled in from reference TRBV11-2 and TRBJ2-2): EAGVAQSPRYKIIEKRQSVAFWCNPISGHATLYWYQQILGQGPKLLIQFQNNGVVDDSQLPKDRFSAERLKGVDSTLKIQPAKLEDSAVYLCATGEQTNTGELFFGEGSRLTVL.